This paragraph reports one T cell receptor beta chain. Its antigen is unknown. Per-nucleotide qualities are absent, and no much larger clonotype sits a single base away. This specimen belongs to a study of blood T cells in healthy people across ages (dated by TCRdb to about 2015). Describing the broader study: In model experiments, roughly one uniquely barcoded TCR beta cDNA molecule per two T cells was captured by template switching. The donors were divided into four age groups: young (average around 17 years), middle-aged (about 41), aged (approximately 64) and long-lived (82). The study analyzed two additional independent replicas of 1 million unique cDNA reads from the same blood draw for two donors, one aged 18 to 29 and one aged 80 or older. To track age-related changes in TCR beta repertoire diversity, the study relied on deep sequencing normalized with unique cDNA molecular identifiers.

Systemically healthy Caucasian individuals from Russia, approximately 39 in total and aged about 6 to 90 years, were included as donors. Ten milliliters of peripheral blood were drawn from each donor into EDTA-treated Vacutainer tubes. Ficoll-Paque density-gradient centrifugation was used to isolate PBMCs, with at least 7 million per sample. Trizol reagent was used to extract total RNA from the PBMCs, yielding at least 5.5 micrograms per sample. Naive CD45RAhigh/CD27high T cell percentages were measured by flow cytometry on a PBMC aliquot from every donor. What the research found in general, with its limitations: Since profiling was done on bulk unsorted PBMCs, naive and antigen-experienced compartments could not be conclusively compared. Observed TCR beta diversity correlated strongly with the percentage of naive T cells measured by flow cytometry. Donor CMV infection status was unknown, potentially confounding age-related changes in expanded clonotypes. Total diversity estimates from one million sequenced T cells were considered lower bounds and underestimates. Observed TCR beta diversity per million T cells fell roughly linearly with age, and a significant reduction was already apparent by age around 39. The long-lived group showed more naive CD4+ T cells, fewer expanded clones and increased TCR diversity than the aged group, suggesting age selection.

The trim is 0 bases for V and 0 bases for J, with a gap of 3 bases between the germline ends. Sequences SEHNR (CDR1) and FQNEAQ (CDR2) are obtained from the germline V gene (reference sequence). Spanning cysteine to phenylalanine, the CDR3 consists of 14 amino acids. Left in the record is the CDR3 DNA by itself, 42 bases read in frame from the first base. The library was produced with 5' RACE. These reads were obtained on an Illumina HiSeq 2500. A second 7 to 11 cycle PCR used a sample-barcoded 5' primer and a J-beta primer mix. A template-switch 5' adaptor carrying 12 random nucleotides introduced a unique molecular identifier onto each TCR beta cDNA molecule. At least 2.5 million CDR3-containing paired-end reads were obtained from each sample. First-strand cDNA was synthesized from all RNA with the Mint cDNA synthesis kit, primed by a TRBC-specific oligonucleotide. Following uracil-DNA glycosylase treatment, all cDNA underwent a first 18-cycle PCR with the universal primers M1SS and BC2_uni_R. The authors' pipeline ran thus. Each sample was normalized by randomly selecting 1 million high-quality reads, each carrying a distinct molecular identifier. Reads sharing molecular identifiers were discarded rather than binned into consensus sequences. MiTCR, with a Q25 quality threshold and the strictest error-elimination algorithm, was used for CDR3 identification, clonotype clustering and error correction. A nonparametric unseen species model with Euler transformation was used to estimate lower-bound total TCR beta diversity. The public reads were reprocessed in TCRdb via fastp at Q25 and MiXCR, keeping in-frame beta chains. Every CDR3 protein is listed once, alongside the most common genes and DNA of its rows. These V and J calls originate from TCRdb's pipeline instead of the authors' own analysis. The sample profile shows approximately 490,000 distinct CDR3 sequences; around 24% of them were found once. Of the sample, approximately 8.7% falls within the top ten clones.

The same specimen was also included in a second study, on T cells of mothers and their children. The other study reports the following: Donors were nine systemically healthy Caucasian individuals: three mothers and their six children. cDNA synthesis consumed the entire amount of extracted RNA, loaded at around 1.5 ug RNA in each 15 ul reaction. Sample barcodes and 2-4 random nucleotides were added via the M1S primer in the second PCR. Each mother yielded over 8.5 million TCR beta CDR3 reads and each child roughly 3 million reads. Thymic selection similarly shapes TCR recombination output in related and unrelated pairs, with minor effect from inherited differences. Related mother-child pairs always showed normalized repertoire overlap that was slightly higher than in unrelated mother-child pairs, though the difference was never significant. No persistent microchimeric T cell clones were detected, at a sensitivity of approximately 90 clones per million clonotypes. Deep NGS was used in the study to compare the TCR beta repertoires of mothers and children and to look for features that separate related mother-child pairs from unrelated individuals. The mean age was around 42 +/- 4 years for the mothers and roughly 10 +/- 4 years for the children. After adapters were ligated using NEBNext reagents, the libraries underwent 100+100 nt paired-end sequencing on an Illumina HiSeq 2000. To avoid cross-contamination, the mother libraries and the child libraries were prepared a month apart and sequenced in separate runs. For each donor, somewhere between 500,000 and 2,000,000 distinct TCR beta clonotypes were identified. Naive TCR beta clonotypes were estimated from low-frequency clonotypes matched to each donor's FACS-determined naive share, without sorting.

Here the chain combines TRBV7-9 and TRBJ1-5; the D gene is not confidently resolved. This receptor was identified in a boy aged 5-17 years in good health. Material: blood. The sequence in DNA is TGTGCCAGCAGCTTAGCCAATAGCAATCAGCCCCAGCATTTT. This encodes CASSLANSNQPQHF. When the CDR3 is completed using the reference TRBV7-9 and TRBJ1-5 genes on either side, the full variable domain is DTGVSQNPRHKITKRGQNVTFRCDPISEHNRLYWYRQTLGQGPEFLTYFQNEAQLEKSRLLSDRFSAERPKGSFSTLEIQRTEQGDSAMYLCASSLANSNQPQHFGDGTRLSIL.